The 5 T cell receptor beta chains below come from one sample, sequenced in a study of T cell changes during pregnancy in multiple sclerosis. Assay: immunoSEQ multiplex PCR; the TCRdb copy retains only in-frame clones and omits some. The table shows around 8,100 clones, with 70% to 90% occurring only once. The starting material was CD8+ T cells from peripheral blood mononuclear cells, obtained in the first trimester of pregnancy. The source of these receptors is a female donor in good health, enrolled as a control in a pregnancy study.

This clone has more than one count but fewer than ten. The V gene is TRBV5-4, the J gene TRBJ2-2; 8 nucleotides align to TRBD1. The CDR3 is 16 amino acids. Germline CDR1 is SGHNT and CDR2 is YYREEE (reference sequence). With V trimmed by 3 bases and J by 11 bases, 15 bases remained unmatched. The CDR3 loop reads CASSSPTDREFGELFF. In DNA, the CDR3 is TGTGCCAGCAGCTCCCCCACGGACAGGGAGTTTGGTGAGCTGTTTTTT.

V gene TRBV7-9 combines with J gene TRBJ2-7, with TRBD1 matching 9 bases. V trimming: 4 bases; J trimming: 1 base; junction bases outside the gene matches: 5. The germline V gene encodes CDR1 SEHNR and CDR2 FQNEAQ (reference sequence). The CDR3 has 15 residues. The CDR3 spells CASSYGTGRSYEQYF. The CDR3 coding sequence is TGTGCCAGCAGCTACGGGACAGGGAGGTCCTACGAGCAGTACTTC.

V usage is TRBV5-6 and J usage is TRBJ2-7, with D hard to call. This CDR3 region has 14 residues. Germline CDR1 SGHDT, CDR2 YYEEEE. The V end lost 1 base, the J end lost 3 bases, and 11 bases lay between the germline ends. The CDR3 loop is CASSLSSPGYEQYF. The CDR3, as DNA: TGTGCCAGCAGCTTGTCCAGCCCAGGCTACGAGCAGTACTTC.

The rearrangement links TRBV9 to TRBJ2-3, with TRBD2 matching over 7 bases. Germline V CDR1 and CDR2: SGDLS, YYNGEE. The length of the CDR3 is 14 residues. The J segment lost 2 bases and the V segment lost 4 bases, leaving 4 bases of the junction unmatched. CDR3 nucleotide sequence: TGTGCCAGCAGCCCCCGGGACTACACAGATACGCAGTATTTT. Its protein is CASSPRDYTDTQYF.

The rearrangement joins TRBV12-5 to TRBJ2-7; unclear D gene. V lost 5 bases, J lost 5 bases, and 28 bases lay in between. The CDR3 extends over 18 amino acids. Germline V gene lookup returns CDR1 LGHNT and CDR2 FRNRAP. DNA of the CDR3: TGTGCTAGTGGTCCAAACCGGGTCCAGACCCATGGTTTCAACGAGCAGTACTTC. Its protein product is CASGPNRVQTHGFNEQYF.